This T cell receptor beta chain was identified in a study of monozygotic twins with inflammatory bowel disease. CDR3 length equals 15 residues. CDR1 is LNHDA, CDR2 SQIVND, per germline (reference sequence). Reprocessing the 5' RACE reads, TCRdb reports a single entry for every CDR3 protein and omits DNA. The sample totals 190,000 or so distinct CDR3 sequences. This rearrangement joins TRBV19 to TRBJ2-1; TCRdb calls TRBD2, which cannot be checked without DNA. The sample was blood. The source of this sequence is a human donor with ulcerative colitis or Crohn's disease, or a healthy co-twin of an affected twin (not recorded which). The CDR3 loop reads CASSAGLAGFVEQFF.